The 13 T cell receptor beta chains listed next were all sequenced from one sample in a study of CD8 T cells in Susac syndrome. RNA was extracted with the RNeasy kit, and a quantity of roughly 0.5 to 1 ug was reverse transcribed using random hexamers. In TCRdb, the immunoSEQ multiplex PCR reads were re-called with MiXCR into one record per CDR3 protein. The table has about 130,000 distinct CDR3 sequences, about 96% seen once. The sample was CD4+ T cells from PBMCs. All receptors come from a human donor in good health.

The CDR3 DNA sequence: TGTGCCAGCAGCAACCGAAATACGCAGTATTTT. Protein sequence: CASSNRNTQYF. V usage is TRBV3-1 and J usage is TRBJ2-3; D is uncertain. CDR1 is LGHDT and CDR2 is YNNKEL in the germline V gene (reference sequence). V lost 5 bases and J lost 7, with 7 bases in between. The CDR3 totals 11 residues.

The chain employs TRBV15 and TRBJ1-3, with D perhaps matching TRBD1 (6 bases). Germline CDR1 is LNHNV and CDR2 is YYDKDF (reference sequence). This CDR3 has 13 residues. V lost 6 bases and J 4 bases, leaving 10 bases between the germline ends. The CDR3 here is CATRGQPGNTIYF. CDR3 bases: TGTGCCACCAGAGGACAGCCCGGAAACACCATATATTTT.

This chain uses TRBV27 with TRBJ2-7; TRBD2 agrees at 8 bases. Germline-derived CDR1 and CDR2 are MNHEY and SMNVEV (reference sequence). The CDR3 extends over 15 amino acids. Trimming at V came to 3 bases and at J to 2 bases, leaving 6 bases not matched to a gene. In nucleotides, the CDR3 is TGTGCCAGCAGTTTGTTGGCGGGAGGAGCCTACGAGCAGTACTTC. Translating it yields CASSLLAGGAYEQYF.

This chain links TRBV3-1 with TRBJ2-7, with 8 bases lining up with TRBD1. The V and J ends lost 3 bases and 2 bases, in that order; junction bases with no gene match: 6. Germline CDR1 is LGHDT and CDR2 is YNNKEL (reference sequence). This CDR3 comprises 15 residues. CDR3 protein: CASSHTGTGAYEQYF. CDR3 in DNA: TGTGCCAGCAGCCATACCGGGACAGGCGCCTACGAGCAGTACTTC.

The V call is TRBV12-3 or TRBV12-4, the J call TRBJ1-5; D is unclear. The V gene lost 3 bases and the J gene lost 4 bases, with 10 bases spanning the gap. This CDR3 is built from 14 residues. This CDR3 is CASSFAGGNQPQHF. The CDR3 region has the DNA TGTGCCAGCAGTTTCGCCGGAGGGAATCAGCCCCAGCATTTT.

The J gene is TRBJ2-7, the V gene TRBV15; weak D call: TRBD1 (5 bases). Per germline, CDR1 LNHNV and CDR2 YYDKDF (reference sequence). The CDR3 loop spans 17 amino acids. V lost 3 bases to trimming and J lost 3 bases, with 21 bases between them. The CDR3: CATSSKADGARVYEQYF. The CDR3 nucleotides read TGTGCCACCAGCAGTAAGGCGGATGGGGCCAGGGTCTACGAGCAGTACTTC.

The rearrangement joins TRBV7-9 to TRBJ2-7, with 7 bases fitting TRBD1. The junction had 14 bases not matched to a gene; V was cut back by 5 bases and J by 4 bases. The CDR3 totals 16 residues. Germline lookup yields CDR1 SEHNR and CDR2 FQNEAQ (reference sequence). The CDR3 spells CASSTSFRGKPYEQYF. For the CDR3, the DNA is TGTGCCAGCAGCACGTCCTTCAGGGGGAAACCGTACGAGCAGTACTTC.

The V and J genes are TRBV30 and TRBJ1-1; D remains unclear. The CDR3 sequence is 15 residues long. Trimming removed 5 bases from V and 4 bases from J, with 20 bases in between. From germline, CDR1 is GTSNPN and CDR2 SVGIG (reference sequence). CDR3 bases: TGTGCCTGGTTTGTTGTACGACGAACTTCCACTGAAGCTTTCTTT. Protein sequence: CAWFVVRRTSTEAFF.

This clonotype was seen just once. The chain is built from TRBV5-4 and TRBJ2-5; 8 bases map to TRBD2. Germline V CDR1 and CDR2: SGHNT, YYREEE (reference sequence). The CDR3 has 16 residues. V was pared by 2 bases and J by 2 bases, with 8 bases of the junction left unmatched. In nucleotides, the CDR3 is TGTGCCAGCAGCTTCTTAGCGGGGAGGGGACAAGAGACCCAGTACTTC. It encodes CASSFLAGRGQETQYF.

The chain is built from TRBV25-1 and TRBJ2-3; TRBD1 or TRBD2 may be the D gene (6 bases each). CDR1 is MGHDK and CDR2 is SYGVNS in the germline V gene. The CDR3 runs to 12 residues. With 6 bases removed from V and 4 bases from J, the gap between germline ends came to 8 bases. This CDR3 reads CASRRGADTQYF. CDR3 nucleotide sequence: TGTGCCAGCAGGAGGGGGGCAGATACGCAGTATTTT.

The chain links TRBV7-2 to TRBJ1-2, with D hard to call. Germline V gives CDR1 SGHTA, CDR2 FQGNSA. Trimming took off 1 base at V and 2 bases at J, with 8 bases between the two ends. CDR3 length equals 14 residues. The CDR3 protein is CASSLDTGNYGYTF. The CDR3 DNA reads TGTGCCAGCAGCTTAGATACGGGGAACTATGGCTACACCTTC.

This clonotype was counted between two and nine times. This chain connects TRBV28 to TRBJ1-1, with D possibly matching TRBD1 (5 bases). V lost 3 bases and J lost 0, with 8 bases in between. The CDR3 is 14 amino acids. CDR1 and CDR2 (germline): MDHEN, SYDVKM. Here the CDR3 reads CASSFEGLNTEAFF. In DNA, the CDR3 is TGTGCCAGCAGTTTTGAGGGGTTGAACACTGAAGCTTTCTTT.

The DNA of the CDR3 is TGTGCCAGCAGCGGGACTTCTGGGGCCAACGTCCTGACTTTC. Residues: CASSGTSGANVLTF. J is TRBJ2-6 and V is TRBV12-3 or TRBV12-4, with D possibly being TRBD2 (6 bases). The ends were cut back, 6 bases at V and 1 base at J, with 7 bases in the middle. The CDR3 length is 14 residues.